The 18 T cell receptor beta chains reported below all come from one sample, sequenced in a study of blood T cells in healthy people across ages. The use of a sample-barcoded 5' primer and a J-beta primer mix characterized a second PCR of roughly 6 to 11 cycles. TCRdb recomputed calls from the 5' RACE reads with MiXCR, one row per CDR3 protein. The repertoire holds about 970,000 distinct CDR3 sequences, with 51% as singletons. Sample: blood. Source of these receptors: a woman in her fifties or sixties in good health.

There are a few counts of this clonotype. This chain joins TRBV6-6 and TRBJ2-4; no reliable D call. Trimming left V 0 bases short and J 13 bases short, with 10 bases between. The CDR3 consists of 12 residues. Per germline, CDR1 MNHNY and CDR2 SVGAGI (reference sequence). In DNA form, the CDR3 reads TGTGCCAGCAGTTACTCAGACGAGGAGCAGTACTTC. It yields the protein CASSYSDEEQYF.

V is TRBV18 and J is TRBJ1-1; D might be TRBD1 (6 bases). V lost 2 bases and J 8 bases, leaving 9 bases between the germline ends. This CDR3 comprises 12 residues. Germline V gene lookup returns CDR1 KGHSH and CDR2 LQKENI. The CDR3 is CASSPITGEAFF. The CDR3 DNA sequence: TGTGCCAGCTCACCAATAACAGGGGAAGCTTTCTTT.

The V and J genes are TRBV6-5 and TRBJ1-2, with D tentatively TRBD1 (6 bases). Trimming took 6 bases from V and 8 from J, leaving 19 bases between them. Germline loops: CDR1 MNHEY, CDR2 SVGAGI. The CDR3 runs 14 residues. DNA for the CDR3: TGTGCCAGCAGCCCCCTCCAGGGGTCATGGGGCTACACCTTC. Encoded protein: CASSPLQGSWGYTF.

As concerns this clonotype: A much larger clone is a single base away; this may be a read error. The CDR3 DNA reads TGTGCCACCAGCAGAGGCAGAGGGGGAGGGCCCACCCAAGCTTTCTTT. This translates into CATSRGRGGGPTQAFF. The rearrangement joins TRBV15 to TRBJ1-1, with D possibly TRBD1 on 6 matching bases. Germline loops: CDR1 LNHNV, CDR2 YYDKDF (reference sequence). V dropped 1 base and J dropped 9 bases, with 21 bases sitting between them. The CDR3 runs 16 residues.

The chain carries TRBV20-1 and TRBJ2-3; D is possibly TRBD2 (6 bases). Looked up from germline, CDR1 is DFQATT and CDR2 is SNEGSKA (reference sequence). The CDR3 has 12 amino acids. Here the CDR3 reads CVYSGSTDTQYF. In nucleotides, the CDR3 is TGCGTATACAGCGGGTCAACAGATACGCAGTATTTT.

This clonotype was counted at least ten times. V usage is TRBV7-2 and J usage is TRBJ2-7; D unclear. CDR1 and CDR2 (germline): SGHTA, FQGNSA. Trimming cost V 6 bases and J 7 bases, with 16 bases left between them. This CDR3 contains 13 residues. CDR3 amino acids: CASSREVGLEQYF. The CDR3 DNA follows: TGTGCCAGCAGTCGAGAGGTGGGTCTTGAGCAGTACTTC.

The rearrangement joins TRBV3-1 to TRBJ2-7, with D possibly TRBD2 on 5 matching bases. The CDR3 loop spans 17 amino acids. With 0 bases removed from V and 2 bases from J, the gap between germline ends came to 17 bases. The V gene's germline CDR1 is LGHDT and CDR2 YNNKEL (reference sequence). CDR3 protein: CASSQDRVGAVPYEQYF. In DNA, the CDR3 is TGTGCCAGCAGCCAAGATCGAGTGGGAGCGGTGCCCTACGAGCAGTACTTC.

The J gene is TRBJ2-5, the V gene TRBV7-2; no clear D. Germline CDR1 reads SGHTA; CDR2 reads FQGNSA. The CDR3 sequence is 13 residues long. Between the trimmed V and J ends, which lost 3 bases and 4 bases, there was a span of 9 bases. The CDR3 sequence: CASSFDKGETQYF. CDR3 bases: TGTGCCAGCAGCTTTGACAAGGGAGAGACCCAGTACTTC.

The rearrangement links TRBV11-2 to TRBJ2-7, with a weak D call TRBD2 (5 bases). Germline V gives CDR1 SGHAT, CDR2 FQNNGV. The CDR3 length is 15 residues. V dropped 0 bases and J dropped 5 bases, with 14 bases sitting between them. CDR3 nucleotides: TGTGCCAGCAGCTTAGAAGGACTTCGAGGGAACGAGCAGTACTTC. Translation gives CASSLEGLRGNEQYF.

The chain combines TRBV7-2 with TRBJ2-1; the D is unclear. The CDR3 runs 14 residues. Germline V lookup: CDR1 SGHTA, CDR2 FQGNSA. Trimming removed 2 bases at V and 4 bases at J, with 9 bases between. CDR3 amino acids: CASSLPGLYNEQFF. The DNA for the CDR3 is TGTGCCAGCAGCTTACCGGGCCTTTACAATGAGCAGTTCTTC.

This clonotype was found many times. V usage is TRBV11-2 and J usage is TRBJ2-7; TRBD2 aligns across 12 bases. V shed 4 bases and J 5 bases; nucleotides not matched to a gene: 9. The CDR3 runs to 16 residues. CDR1 and CDR2 (germline): SGHAT, FQNNGV. The CDR3 region has the DNA TGTGCCAGCAGCTATACCCGGACTAGCGGGACCGACGAGCAGTACTTC. It yields the protein CASSYTRTSGTDEQYF.

This clonotype was counted only a few times. This sequence joins TRBV10-2 and TRBJ1-2, with D unresolved. This CDR3 contains 13 residues. Trimming removed 3 bases from V and 2 bases from J, with 7 bases in between. Germline values: CDR1 WSHSY, CDR2 SAAADI. CDR3 DNA: TGCGCCAGCAGTGAACTTCGAAACTATGGCTACACCTTC. The encoded protein is CASSELRNYGYTF.

This rearrangement joins TRBV20-1 to TRBJ2-3; 14 bases match TRBD2. V shed 3 bases, J shed 2 bases, and the junction held 7 bases outside the gene matches. The germline gives CDR1 DFQATT, CDR2 SNEGSKA (reference sequence). The CDR3 runs 17 residues. The CDR3 loop is CSARGLAGEGPTDTQYF. DNA of the CDR3: TGCAGTGCTAGGGGACTAGCGGGAGAAGGTCCCACAGATACGCAGTATTTT.

This chain connects TRBV12-3 or TRBV12-4 to TRBJ1-6, with D uncertain. CDR3 length: 13 amino acids. The ends were cut back, 5 bases at V and 7 bases at J, with 9 bases in the middle. The CDR3 loop reads CASSASPNSPLHF. The CDR3 DNA is TGTGCCAGCAGTGCCAGCCCCAATTCACCCCTCCACTTT.

The chain combines TRBV29-1 with TRBJ1-4; no clear D. CDR1 is SQVTM and CDR2 is ANQGSEA in the germline V gene. V gave up 4 bases and J gave up 4 bases, with 7 bases separating them. This CDR3 has 12 residues. The CDR3 spells CSVGRSNEKLFF. Here the CDR3 DNA reads TGCAGCGTTGGACGGAGTAATGAAAAACTGTTTTTT.

The chain joins TRBV7-9 to TRBJ2-5; weak D call: TRBD2 (6 bases). CDR3 size: 13 residues. CDR1 and CDR2 (germline): SEHNR, FQNEAQ (reference sequence). The ends were cut back, 0 bases at V and 11 bases at J, with 13 bases in the middle. CDR3 amino acids: CASSLASGSEQYF. Written as DNA, the CDR3 is TGTGCCAGCAGCTTAGCTTCCGGGAGTGAGCAGTACTTC.

The sample holds one count of this clonotype. CDR3 DNA: TGTGCCAGCGCTCAAAACGTCGGGGCAGACACCTTC. As protein: CASAQNVGADTF. This rearrangement joins TRBV25-1 to TRBJ1-2; a weak D match, TRBD1 (5 bases). Trimming cost V 8 bases and J 12 bases, with 19 bases left between them. Germline values: CDR1 MGHDK, CDR2 SYGVNS. The CDR3 extends over 12 amino acids.

This clonotype has only one observation. This chain uses TRBV4-2 with TRBJ2-4; 13 positions match TRBD2. The last part of the DNA fits TRBJ2-7 better; the J call may be wrong. CDR3 size: 16 residues. CDR1 LGHNA and CDR2 YNFKEQ come from the germline V gene. The CDR3 is CASSQEGTSGIYEQYF. The CDR3 DNA follows: TGTGCCAGCAGCCAAGAGGGGACTAGCGGGATCTACGAGCAGTACTTC.